This T cell receptor (beta chain) was retrieved from a study of CD8 T cells in Susac syndrome. In the study overall: When their blood was taken, the Susac syndrome patients had either not yet had any therapy, were taking corticosteroids, or were taking intravenous immunoglobulin alone.

CDR1 is SQVTM and CDR2 is ANQGSEA in the germline V gene. The CDR3 loop spans 13 amino acids. Between the trimmed V and J ends, which lost 1 base and 0 bases, there was a span of 7 bases. Random hexamers were used to reverse transcribe the RNA input (about 0.5 to 1 ug). One entry per CDR3 protein results from TCRdb running MiXCR on the immunoSEQ multiplex PCR reads. The sample carries some 96,000 distinct CDR3 sequences, approximately 95% recorded once. V and J are TRBV29-1 and TRBJ2-7; D remains unclear. The TCR originated in a human donor with Susac syndrome. Source material: CD8+ T cells from PBMCs. The CDR3 DNA sequence: TGCAGCGTTGAAGTGACGAGCTCCTACGAGCAGTACTTC. Translating it yields CSVEVTSSYEQYF.